Listed below are T cell receptor beta chains from one sample, sequenced in a study of blood T cell repertoires in COVID-19. The repertoire was sequenced with immunoSEQ multiplex PCR; TCRdb's copy has only in-frame clones and lacks some. The top ten hold over 12% of the sample, which has just over 150,000 clones, roughly nine tenths seen once. The source material was peripheral blood. These receptors all stem from a woman aged 40 to 50 with acute or convalescent COVID-19. Both conserved end residues are part of each CDR3. The order of the fields is V gene, clone size, D gene, J gene, CDR3 protein, CDR3 DNA. D genes are given only for firm matches. Only part of the rows carry a size: once, few, many, or a class if the clone is expanded.

v_gene: TRBV24-1
abundance: NA
d_gene: NA
j_gene: TRBJ2-3
CDR3aa: CATSGAGRADTQYF
CDR3nt: TGTGCCACCAGTGGAGCGGGCCGGGCCGATACGCAGTATTTT

v_gene: TRBV11-2
abundance: NA
d_gene: TRBD2
j_gene: TRBJ2-3
CDR3aa: CASSLVGSGGTDTQYF
CDR3nt: TGTGCCAGCAGCTTAGTTGGCAGCGGGGGCACAGATACGCAGTATTTT

v_gene: TRBV5-6
abundance: NA
d_gene: NA
j_gene: TRBJ2-2
CDR3aa: CASSPGTGELFF
CDR3nt: TGTGCCAGCAGCCCGGGGACCGGGGAGCTGTTTTTT

v_gene: TRBV5-1
abundance: NA
d_gene: NA
j_gene: TRBJ2-3
CDR3aa: CASSLEVYTDTQYF
CDR3nt: TGCGCCAGCAGCTTGGAAGTCTACACAGATACGCAGTATTTT

v_gene: TRBV18
abundance: NA
d_gene: TRBD2
j_gene: TRBJ2-5
CDR3aa: CASSPYTSGAYDRETQYF
CDR3nt: TGTGCCAGCTCACCATACACTAGCGGGGCGTACGACCGAGAGACCCAGTACTTC

v_gene: TRBV6-5
abundance: NA
d_gene: NA
j_gene: TRBJ1-2
CDR3aa: CASSYGGDLANYGYTF
CDR3nt: TGTGCCAGCAGTTACGGAGGGGATTTAGCTAACTATGGCTACACCTTC

v_gene: TRBV18
abundance: NA
d_gene: TRBD2
j_gene: TRBJ2-1
CDR3aa: CASSPMLAGEANNEQFF
CDR3nt: TGTGCCAGCTCACCAATGCTAGCGGGGGAAGCGAACAATGAGCAGTTCTTC

v_gene: TRBV15
abundance: NA
d_gene: TRBD1
j_gene: TRBJ1-1
CDR3aa: CATSRGGQDTEAFF
CDR3nt: TGTGCCACCAGCAGAGGAGGACAGGACACTGAAGCTTTCTTT

v_gene: TRBV24-1
abundance: NA
d_gene: TRBD1
j_gene: TRBJ1-2
CDR3aa: CATSEPGQGSHGYTF
CDR3nt: TGTGCCACCAGTGAACCCGGACAGGGAAGCCATGGCTACACCTTC

v_gene: TRBV5-1
abundance: NA
d_gene: TRBD2
j_gene: TRBJ2-5
CDR3aa: CASSLVASGIETQYF
CDR3nt: TGCGCCAGCAGCTTGGTAGCTAGCGGGATAGAGACCCAGTACTTC

v_gene: TRBV7-7
abundance: NA
d_gene: TRBD1
j_gene: TRBJ2-2
CDR3aa: CASSHDGQATGELFF
CDR3nt: TGTGCCAGCAGCCATGATGGACAGGCCACCGGGGAGCTGTTTTTT

v_gene: TRBV11-3
abundance: NA
d_gene: TRBD2
j_gene: TRBJ2-7
CDR3aa: CASSWTSGRFEQYF
CDR3nt: TGTGCCAGCAGCTGGACTAGCGGGAGGTTCGAGCAGTACTTC

v_gene: TRBV2
abundance: once
d_gene: TRBD1
j_gene: TRBJ1-2
CDR3aa: CAKPGQPGGYTF
CDR3nt: TGTGCCAAACCGGGACAGCCCGGGGGCTACACCTTC

v_gene: TRBV4-2
abundance: NA
d_gene: NA
j_gene: TRBJ2-2
CDR3aa: CASSQDSYTGELFF
CDR3nt: TGTGCCAGCAGCCAAGACTCGTACACCGGGGAGCTGTTTTTT